The source of this TCR beta chain is a study of T cells in women clearing cervical HPV infection. At the level of the study: No precancer developed; the control's incident HPV16 infection cleared within 12 months. Case blood drawn at lesion detection; control blood after infection cleared.

Remarks on this clone: With the read ending 3 residues before the CDR3 end, the germline J gene is used to fill in that end.

Sequenced by immunoSEQ multiplex PCR; TCRdb stores in-frame clones only, minus some. In total, the table holds some 16,000 clones. The CDR3 length is 12 residues. CDR1 SGHDT and CDR2 YYEEEE come from the germline V gene. Sequenced: blood buffy coat. This sequence was found in a woman between 18 and 69 years old with a cervical HPV16 infection that either progressed to CIN3+ or cleared (not recorded which). The chain joins TRBV5-6 to TRBJ1-1, with TRBD1 as a possible D gene (5 bases). The DNA read from the CDR3 is TGTGCCAGCAGCTTGAGGGGATTAAAA. Protein: CASSLRGLK. The full CDR3 protein reads CASSLRGLKAFF.